This is a list of T cell receptor beta chains from one sample in a study of T cell responses to AZD1222 COVID-19 vaccine. Assay used: immunoSEQ multiplex PCR; TCRdb lists only in-frame clones, some missing. The sample shows about 42,000 clones, roughly 84% of them seen only once. Material: peripheral blood, obtained 28 days after the second AZD1222 dose. These receptors were collected from an adult who received the AZD1222 COVID-19 vaccine. Both conserved end residues are part of each CDR3. Each record gives: V gene, J gene, clone size, D gene, CDR3 protein, CDR3 DNA. The D gene is left open where the match is weak. Where a row states a size, it is once, few, many or the class of an expanded clone; other rows omit it.

v_call: TRBV19
j_call: TRBJ1-2
clone_size: NA
d_call: NA
cdr3_aa: CASAPRVDSGGYTF
cdr3_nt: TGTGCCAGTGCCCCCCGGGTGGATTCGGGGGGCTACACCTTC

v_call: TRBV13
j_call: TRBJ2-2
clone_size: few
d_call: NA
cdr3_aa: CASSFGRDTGELFF
cdr3_nt: TGTGCCAGCAGCTTCGGGCGGGACACCGGGGAGCTGTTTTTT

v_call: TRBV3-1/TRBV3-2
j_call: TRBJ1-1
clone_size: NA
d_call: TRBD1
cdr3_aa: CASSQGARVDRVSEAFF
cdr3_nt: TGTGCCAGCAGCCAAGGGGCCCGGGTGGACAGGGTATCTGAAGCTTTCTTT

v_call: TRBV9
j_call: TRBJ2-7
clone_size: NA
d_call: NA
cdr3_aa: CASSVVAGSYEQYF
cdr3_nt: TGTGCCAGCAGCGTAGTCGCGGGATCCTACGAGCAGTACTTC

v_call: TRBV27
j_call: TRBJ1-2
clone_size: NA
d_call: NA
cdr3_aa: CASSFLLLGQPRYGYTF
cdr3_nt: TGTGCCAGCAGTTTCCTTTTGCTTGGGCAGCCCCGCTATGGCTACACCTTC

v_call: TRBV21-1
j_call: TRBJ1-4
clone_size: NA
d_call: NA
cdr3_aa: CASSKLPGTGVEEKLFF
cdr3_nt: TGTGCCAGCAGCAAACTCCCCGGGACAGGGGTGGAGGAAAAACTGTTTTTT

v_call: TRBV5-1
j_call: TRBJ2-7
clone_size: few
d_call: NA
cdr3_aa: CASSNIQGSYEQYF
cdr3_nt: TGCGCCAGCAGCAATATTCAGGGATCCTACGAGCAGTACTTC

v_call: TRBV18
j_call: TRBJ1-5
clone_size: NA
d_call: TRBD1
cdr3_aa: CASSKGQKYNQPQHF
cdr3_nt: TGTGCCAGCTCCAAGGGACAGAAGTACAATCAGCCCCAGCATTTT

v_call: TRBV19
j_call: TRBJ2-7
clone_size: NA
d_call: NA
cdr3_aa: CASSRQQSSYEQYF
cdr3_nt: TGTGCCAGTAGTAGGCAACAGAGCTCCTACGAGCAGTACTTC

v_call: TRBV5-4
j_call: TRBJ1-1
clone_size: NA
d_call: NA
cdr3_aa: CASSGGSSIRGTEAFF
cdr3_nt: TGTGCCAGCAGCGGCGGCTCGTCGATTAGGGGCACTGAAGCTTTCTTT

v_call: TRBV19
j_call: TRBJ2-3
clone_size: NA
d_call: TRBD2
cdr3_aa: CASTKLAGGMDTQYF
cdr3_nt: TGTGCCAGTACCAAACTAGCGGGGGGGATGGATACGCAGTATTTT

v_call: TRBV15
j_call: TRBJ2-7
clone_size: NA
d_call: TRBD1
cdr3_aa: CATSRDLAGGSGEQYF
cdr3_nt: TGTGCCACCAGCAGAGATCTGGCAGGGGGAAGTGGCGAGCAGTACTTC

v_call: TRBV5-8
j_call: TRBJ2-5
clone_size: NA
d_call: NA
cdr3_aa: CASSLGYQGQETQYF
cdr3_nt: TGTGCCAGCAGCTTGGGGTACCAGGGGCAAGAGACCCAGTACTTC

v_call: TRBV5-6
j_call: TRBJ2-6
clone_size: NA
d_call: NA
cdr3_aa: CASSTGLANVLTF
cdr3_nt: TGTGCCAGCAGCACAGGACTGGCCAACGTCCTGACTTTC

v_call: TRBV7-7
j_call: TRBJ2-3
clone_size: NA
d_call: TRBD2
cdr3_aa: CASSRTLAGGSNTQYF
cdr3_nt: TGTGCTAGCAGCCGAACACTAGCGGGGGGCTCAAATACGCAGTATTTT

v_call: TRBV13
j_call: TRBJ2-7
clone_size: few
d_call: NA
cdr3_aa: CASSSRDGGTSVSGEQYF
cdr3_nt: TGTGCCAGCAGCTCCCGGGACGGGGGCACTAGCGTTTCTGGAGAGCAGTACTTC

v_call: TRBV5-4
j_call: TRBJ1-2
clone_size: NA
d_call: NA
cdr3_aa: CASSSEAGTLEGYTF
cdr3_nt: TGTGCCAGCAGCTCTGAGGCAGGGACCCTTGAGGGCTACACCTTC

v_call: TRBV19
j_call: TRBJ2-1
clone_size: NA
d_call: NA
cdr3_aa: CASSVLTVAYNEQFF
cdr3_nt: TGTGCCAGTAGTGTCTTGACAGTAGCCTACAATGAGCAGTTCTTC

v_call: TRBV6-4
j_call: TRBJ2-1
clone_size: once
d_call: TRBD2
cdr3_aa: CASSPSLAGGRYQFF
cdr3_nt: TGTGCCAGCAGTCCTTCCCTAGCGGGGGGCCGCTATCAGTTCTTC

v_call: TRBV4-1
j_call: TRBJ1-2
clone_size: NA
d_call: NA
cdr3_aa: CASSQDPGNYGYTF
cdr3_nt: TGCGCCAGCAGCCAAGATCCGGGGAACTATGGCTACACCTTC

v_call: TRBV18
j_call: TRBJ2-3
clone_size: few
d_call: NA
cdr3_aa: CASSPSGGTDTQYF
cdr3_nt: TGTGCCAGCTCACCATCCGGGGGCACAGATACGCAGTATTTT

v_call: TRBV5-4
j_call: TRBJ1-2
clone_size: NA
d_call: NA
cdr3_aa: CASSQPGEDYGYTF
cdr3_nt: TGTGCCAGCAGCCAGCCAGGGGAGGACTATGGCTACACCTTC